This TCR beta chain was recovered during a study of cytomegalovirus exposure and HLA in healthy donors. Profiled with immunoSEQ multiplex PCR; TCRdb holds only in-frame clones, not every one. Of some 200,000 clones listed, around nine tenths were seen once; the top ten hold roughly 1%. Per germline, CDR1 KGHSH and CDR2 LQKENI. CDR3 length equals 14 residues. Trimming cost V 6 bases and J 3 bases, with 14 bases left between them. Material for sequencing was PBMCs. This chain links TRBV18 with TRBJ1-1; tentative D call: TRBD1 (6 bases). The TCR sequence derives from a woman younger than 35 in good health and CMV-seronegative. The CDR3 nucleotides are TGTGCCAGCTCGTCAAATCCAGGGGACACTGAAGCTTTCTTT. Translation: CASSSNPGDTEAFF.